One T cell receptor beta chain is described in this entry. What it binds is not known. The data belong to a study of regulatory and conventional T cells in RAG deficiency. Germline lookup yields CDR1 WSHSY and CDR2 SAAADI. The V and J ends lost 3 bases and 3 bases, in that order; junction bases with no gene match: 5. CDR3 length: 15 residues. Study-level results: Compared with controls, unique Treg TCR beta sequences dropped around 100-fold in Omenn syndrome and CID/AS. Shorter CDR3s in all patient subsets; >85% Treg-Tconv overlap in Omenn. Omenn CD25-high CD127-low cells may be activated cells, not true Tregs.

The repertoire was sequenced with immunoSEQ multiplex PCR; TCRdb's copy has only in-frame clones and lacks some. This sample has some 30,000 clones, with around 89% found just once. This sample was shared with a second study, whose subject was regulatory T cells. That study adds: Primers: 52 TRBV forward and 13 TRBJ reverse. Skewed V and J usage and few unique V-J pairs marked patient repertoires, most in Tregs.

Sequenced: CD8+ T cells sorted from blood. The TCR was taken from a human donor in good health. The chain carries TRBV10-2 and TRBJ2-5; 9 bases fit TRBD2. The CDR3 coding sequence is TGCGCCAGCAGTGACCCAGCGGGGGGCAAAGAGACCCAGTACTTC. Protein: CASSDPAGGKETQYF.